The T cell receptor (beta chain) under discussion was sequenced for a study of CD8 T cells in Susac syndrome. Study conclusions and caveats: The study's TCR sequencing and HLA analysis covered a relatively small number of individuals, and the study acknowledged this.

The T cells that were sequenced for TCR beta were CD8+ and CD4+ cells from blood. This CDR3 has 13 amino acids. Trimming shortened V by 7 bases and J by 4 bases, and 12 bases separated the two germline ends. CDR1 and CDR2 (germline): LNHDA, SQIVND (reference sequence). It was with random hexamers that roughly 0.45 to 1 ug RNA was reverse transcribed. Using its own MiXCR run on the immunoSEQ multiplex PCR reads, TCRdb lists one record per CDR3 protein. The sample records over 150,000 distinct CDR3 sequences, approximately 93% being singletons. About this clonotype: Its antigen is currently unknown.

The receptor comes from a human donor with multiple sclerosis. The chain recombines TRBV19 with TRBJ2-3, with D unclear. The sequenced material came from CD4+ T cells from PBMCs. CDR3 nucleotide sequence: TGTGCCAGTACCCCAGAAGGCGCAGATACGCAGTATTTT. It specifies CASTPEGADTQYF.